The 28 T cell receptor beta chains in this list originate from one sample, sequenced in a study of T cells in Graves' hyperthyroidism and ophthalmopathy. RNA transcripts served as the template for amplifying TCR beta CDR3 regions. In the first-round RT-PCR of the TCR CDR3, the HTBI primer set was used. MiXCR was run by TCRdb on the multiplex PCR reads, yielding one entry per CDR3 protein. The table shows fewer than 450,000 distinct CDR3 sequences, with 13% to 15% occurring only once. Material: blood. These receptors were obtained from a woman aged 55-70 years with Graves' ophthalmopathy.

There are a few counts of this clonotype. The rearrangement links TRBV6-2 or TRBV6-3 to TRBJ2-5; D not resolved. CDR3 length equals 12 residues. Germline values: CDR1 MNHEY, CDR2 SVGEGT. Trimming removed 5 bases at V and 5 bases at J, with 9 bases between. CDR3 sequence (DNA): TGTGCCAGCAGTAACCCTATGGAGACCCAGTACTTC. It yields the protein CASSNPMETQYF.

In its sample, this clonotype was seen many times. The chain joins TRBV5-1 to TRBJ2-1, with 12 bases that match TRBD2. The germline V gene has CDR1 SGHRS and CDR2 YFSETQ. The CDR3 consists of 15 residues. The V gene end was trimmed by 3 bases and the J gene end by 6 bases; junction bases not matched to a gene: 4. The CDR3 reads CASSSTSGSGNEQFF. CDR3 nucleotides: TGCGCCAGCAGCTCGACTAGCGGGAGTGGCAATGAGCAGTTCTTC. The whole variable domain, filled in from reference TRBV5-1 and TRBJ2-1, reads KAGVTQTPRYLIKTRGQQVTLSCSPISGHRSVSWYQQTPGQGLQFLFEYFSETQRNKGNFPGRFSGRQFSNSRSEMNVSTLELGDSALYLCASSSTSGSGNEQFFGPGTRLTVL.

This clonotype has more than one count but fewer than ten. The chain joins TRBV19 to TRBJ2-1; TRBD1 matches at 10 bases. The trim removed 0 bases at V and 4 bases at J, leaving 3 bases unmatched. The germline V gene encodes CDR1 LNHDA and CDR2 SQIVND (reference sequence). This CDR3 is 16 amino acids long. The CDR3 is CASSIDGTGEYNEQFF. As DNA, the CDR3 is TGTGCCAGTAGTATAGATGGGACAGGGGAATACAATGAGCAGTTCTTC.

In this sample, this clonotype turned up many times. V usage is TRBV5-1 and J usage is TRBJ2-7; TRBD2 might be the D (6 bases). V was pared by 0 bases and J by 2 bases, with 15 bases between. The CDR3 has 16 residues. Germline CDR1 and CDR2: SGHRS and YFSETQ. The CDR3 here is CASSLAGAGGTYEQYF. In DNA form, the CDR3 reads TGCGCCAGCAGCTTGGCCGGCGCCGGGGGAACCTACGAGCAGTACTTC.

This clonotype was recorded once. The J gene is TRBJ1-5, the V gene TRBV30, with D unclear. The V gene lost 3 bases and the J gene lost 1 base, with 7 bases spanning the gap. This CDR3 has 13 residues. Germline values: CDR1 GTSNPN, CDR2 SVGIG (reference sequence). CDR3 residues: CAWSPRSNQPQHF. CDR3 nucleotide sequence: TGTGCCTGGAGCCCAAGGAGCAATCAGCCCCAGCATTTT.

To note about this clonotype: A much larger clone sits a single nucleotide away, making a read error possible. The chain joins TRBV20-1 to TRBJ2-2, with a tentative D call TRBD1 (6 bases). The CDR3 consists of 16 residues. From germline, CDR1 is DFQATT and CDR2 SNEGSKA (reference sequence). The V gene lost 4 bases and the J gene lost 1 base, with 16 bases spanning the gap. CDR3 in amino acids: CSAIYPGTLNTGELFF. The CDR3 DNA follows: TGCAGTGCTATTTATCCCGGGACATTGAACACCGGGGAGCTGTTTTTT.

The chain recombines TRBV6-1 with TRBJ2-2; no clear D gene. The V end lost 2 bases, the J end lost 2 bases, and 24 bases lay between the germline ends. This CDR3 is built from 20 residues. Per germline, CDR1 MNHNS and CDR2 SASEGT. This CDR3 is CASSEKGPGVRTINTGELFF. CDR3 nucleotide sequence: TGTGCCAGCAGTGAAAAAGGTCCCGGAGTTCGAACTATAAACACCGGGGAGCTGTTTTTT.

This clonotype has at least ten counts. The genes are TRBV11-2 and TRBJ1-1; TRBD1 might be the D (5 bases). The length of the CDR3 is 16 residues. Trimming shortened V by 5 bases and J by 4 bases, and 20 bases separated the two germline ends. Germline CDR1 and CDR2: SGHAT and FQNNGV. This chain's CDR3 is CASSRNDQGAFTEAFF. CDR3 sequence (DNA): TGTGCCAGCAGCCGCAACGACCAAGGGGCCTTCACTGAAGCTTTCTTT.

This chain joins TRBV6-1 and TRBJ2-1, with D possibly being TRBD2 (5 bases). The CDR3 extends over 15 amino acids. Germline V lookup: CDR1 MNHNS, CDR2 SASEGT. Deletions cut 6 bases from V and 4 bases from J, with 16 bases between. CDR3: CASSLDPPGYNEQFF. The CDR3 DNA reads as TGTGCCAGCAGCCTCGATCCCCCGGGGTACAATGAGCAGTTCTTC.

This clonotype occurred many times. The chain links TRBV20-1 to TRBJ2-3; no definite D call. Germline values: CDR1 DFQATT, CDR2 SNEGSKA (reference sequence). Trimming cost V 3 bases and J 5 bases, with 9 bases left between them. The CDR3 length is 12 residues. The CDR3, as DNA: TGCAGTGCTAGGCCGGCCGGAGATACGCAGTATTTT. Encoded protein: CSARPAGDTQYF.

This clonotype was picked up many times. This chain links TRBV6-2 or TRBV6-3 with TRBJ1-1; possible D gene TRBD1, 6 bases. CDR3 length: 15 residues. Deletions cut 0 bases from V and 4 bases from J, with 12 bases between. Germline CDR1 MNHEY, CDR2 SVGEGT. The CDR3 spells CASSYSNGGPTEAFF. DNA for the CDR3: TGTGCCAGCAGTTACTCGAACGGGGGGCCCACTGAAGCTTTCTTT.

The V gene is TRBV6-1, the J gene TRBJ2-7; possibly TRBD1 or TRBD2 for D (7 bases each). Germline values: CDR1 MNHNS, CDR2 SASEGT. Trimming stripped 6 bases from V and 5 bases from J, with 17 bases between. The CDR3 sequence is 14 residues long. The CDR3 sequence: CASSLQGTKDEQYF. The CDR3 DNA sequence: TGTGCCAGCAGCCTACAGGGGACTAAGGACGAGCAGTACTTC.

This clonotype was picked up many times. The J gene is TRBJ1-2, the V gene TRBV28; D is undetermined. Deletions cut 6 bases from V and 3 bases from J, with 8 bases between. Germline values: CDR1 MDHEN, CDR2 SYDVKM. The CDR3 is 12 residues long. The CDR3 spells CASRYQYYGYTF. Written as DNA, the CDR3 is TGTGCCAGCAGATACCAATACTATGGCTACACCTTC.

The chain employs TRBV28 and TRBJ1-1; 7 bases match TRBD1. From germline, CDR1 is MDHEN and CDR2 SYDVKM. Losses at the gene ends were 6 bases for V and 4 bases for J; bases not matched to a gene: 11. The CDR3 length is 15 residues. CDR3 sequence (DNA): TGTGCCAGCAGGCGAATTAGCAGGGGGGGCACTGAAGCTTTCTTT. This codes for CASRRISRGGTEAFF.

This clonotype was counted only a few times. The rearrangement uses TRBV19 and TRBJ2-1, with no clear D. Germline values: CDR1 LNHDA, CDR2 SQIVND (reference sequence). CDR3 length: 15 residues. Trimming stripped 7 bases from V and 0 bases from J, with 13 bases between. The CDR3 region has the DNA TGTGCCAGTAATAACTTCGATAGCTCCTACAATGAGCAGTTCTTC. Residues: CASNNFDSSYNEQFF.

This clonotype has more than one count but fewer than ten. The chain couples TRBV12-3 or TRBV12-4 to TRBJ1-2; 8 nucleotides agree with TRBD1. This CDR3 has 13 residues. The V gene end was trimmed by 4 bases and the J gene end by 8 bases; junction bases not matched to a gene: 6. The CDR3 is CASSSRTGQGYTF. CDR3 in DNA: TGTGCCAGCAGTTCCCGGACAGGGCAAGGCTACACCTTC.

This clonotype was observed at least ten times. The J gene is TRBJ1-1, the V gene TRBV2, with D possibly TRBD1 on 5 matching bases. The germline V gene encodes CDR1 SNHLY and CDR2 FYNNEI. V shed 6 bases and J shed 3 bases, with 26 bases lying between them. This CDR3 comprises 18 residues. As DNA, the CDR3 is TGTGCCAGCAGCGTCGACCGTTCCCTGGCGACAGTAGACACTGAAGCTTTCTTT. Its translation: CASSVDRSLATVDTEAFF.

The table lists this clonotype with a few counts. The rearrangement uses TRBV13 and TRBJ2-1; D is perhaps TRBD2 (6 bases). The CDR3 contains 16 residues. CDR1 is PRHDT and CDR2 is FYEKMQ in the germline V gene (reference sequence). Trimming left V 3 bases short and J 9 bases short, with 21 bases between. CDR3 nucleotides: TGTGCCAGCAGCTTCGGCCGAGTGGAGGGAGGCTCTGAGCAGTTCTTC. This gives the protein CASSFGRVEGGSEQFF.

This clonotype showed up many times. The CDR3 spells CASSQPGQRVNIQYF. The DNA for the CDR3 is TGTGCCAGCAGCCAACCGGGACAGAGGGTAAACATTCAGTACTTC. This chain links TRBV7-2 with TRBJ2-4; 7 positions agree with TRBD1. In germline, CDR1 is SGHTA, CDR2 FQGNSA. V shed 5 bases and J 6 bases; nucleotides not matched to a gene: 10. This CDR3 contains 15 residues.

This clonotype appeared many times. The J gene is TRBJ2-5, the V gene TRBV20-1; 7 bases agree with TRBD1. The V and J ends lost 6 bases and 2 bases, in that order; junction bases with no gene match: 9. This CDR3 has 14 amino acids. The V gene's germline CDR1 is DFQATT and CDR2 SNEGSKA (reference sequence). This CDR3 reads CSASPGQIQETQYF. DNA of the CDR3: TGCAGTGCAAGTCCGGGACAGATTCAAGAGACCCAGTACTTC.

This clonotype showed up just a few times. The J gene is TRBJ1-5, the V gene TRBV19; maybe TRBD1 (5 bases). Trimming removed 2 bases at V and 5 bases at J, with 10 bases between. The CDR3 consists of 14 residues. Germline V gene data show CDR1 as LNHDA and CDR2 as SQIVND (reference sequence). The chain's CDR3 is CASSIRQGDQPQHF. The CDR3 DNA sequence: TGTGCCAGTAGTATACGGCAGGGAGATCAGCCCCAGCATTTT.

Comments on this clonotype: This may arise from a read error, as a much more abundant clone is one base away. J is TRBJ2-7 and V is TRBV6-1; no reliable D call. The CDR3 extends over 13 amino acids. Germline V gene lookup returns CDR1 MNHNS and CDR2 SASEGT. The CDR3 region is CASMETVSYEQHF. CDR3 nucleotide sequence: TGTGCCAGCATGGAGACTGTCTCCTACGAGCAGCACTTC.

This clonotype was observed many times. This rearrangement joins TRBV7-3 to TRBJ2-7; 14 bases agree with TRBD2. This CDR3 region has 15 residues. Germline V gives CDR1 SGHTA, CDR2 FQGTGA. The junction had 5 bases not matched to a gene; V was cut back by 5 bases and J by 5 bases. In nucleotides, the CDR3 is TGTGCCAGCAGCCCGACTAGCGGGAGGGTCGACGAGCAGTACTTC. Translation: CASSPTSGRVDEQYF.

CDR3: CASSRERFYEQYF. DNA of the CDR3: TGTGCCAGCAGTCGGGAGCGGTTCTACGAGCAGTACTTC. The V and J genes are TRBV14 and TRBJ2-7; D perhaps matches TRBD2 (6 bases). The CDR3 spans 13 residues. V lost 6 bases, J lost 3 bases, and 12 bases lay in between. Germline CDR1 SGHDN, CDR2 FVKESK. Supplemented by reference TRBV14 and TRBJ2-7, the full variable domain reads EAGVTQFPSHSVIEKGQTVTLRCDPISGHDNLYWYRRVMGKEIKFLLHFVKESKQDESGMPNNRFLAERTGGTYSTLKVQPAELEDSGVYFCASSRERFYEQYFGPGTRLTVT.

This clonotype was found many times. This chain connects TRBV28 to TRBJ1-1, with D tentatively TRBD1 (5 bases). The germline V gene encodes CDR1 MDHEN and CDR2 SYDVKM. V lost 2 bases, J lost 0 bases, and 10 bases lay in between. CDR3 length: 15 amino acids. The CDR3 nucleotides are TGTGCCAGCAGTTTAGGGGGAGCAATGAACACTGAAGCTTTCTTT. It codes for CASSLGGAMNTEAFF.

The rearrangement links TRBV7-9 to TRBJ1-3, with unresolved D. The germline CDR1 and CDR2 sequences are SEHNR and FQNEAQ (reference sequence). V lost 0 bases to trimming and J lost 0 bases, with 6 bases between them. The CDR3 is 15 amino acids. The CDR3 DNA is TGTGCCAGCAGCTTAGCAGAATTCTCTGGAAACACCATATATTTT. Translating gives CASSLAEFSGNTIYF.

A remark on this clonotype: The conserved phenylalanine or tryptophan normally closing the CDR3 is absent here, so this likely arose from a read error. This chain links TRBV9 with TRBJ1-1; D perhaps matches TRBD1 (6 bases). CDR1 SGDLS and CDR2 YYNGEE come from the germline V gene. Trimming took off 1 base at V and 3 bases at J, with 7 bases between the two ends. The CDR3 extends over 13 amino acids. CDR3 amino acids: CASSVNRDTEAFL. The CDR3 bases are TGTGCCAGCAGCGTAAACAGGGACACTGAAGCTTTCCTT.

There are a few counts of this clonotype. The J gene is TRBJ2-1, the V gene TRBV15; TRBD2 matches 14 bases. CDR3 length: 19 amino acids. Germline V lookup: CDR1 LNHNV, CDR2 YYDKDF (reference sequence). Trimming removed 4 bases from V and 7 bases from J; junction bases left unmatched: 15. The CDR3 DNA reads TGTGCCACCAGCATCCACCTCCCGGGACTAGCGGGAGTTCTGAATGAGCAGTTCTTC. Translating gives CATSIHLPGLAGVLNEQFF.